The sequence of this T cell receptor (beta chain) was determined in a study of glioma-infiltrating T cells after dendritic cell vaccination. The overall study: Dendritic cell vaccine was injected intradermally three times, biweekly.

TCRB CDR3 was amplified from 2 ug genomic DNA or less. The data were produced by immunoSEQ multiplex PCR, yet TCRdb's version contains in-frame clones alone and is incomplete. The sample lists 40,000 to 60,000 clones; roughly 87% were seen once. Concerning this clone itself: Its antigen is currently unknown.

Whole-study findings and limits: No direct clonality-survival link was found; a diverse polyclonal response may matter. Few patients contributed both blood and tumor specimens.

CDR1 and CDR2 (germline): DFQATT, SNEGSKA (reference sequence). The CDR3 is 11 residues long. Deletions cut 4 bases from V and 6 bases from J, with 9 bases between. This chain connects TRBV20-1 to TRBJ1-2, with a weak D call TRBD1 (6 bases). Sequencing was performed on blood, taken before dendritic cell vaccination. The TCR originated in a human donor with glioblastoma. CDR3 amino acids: CSANHRDGYTF. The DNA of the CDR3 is TGCAGTGCTAATCACAGGGATGGCTACACCTTC.